This T cell receptor (beta chain) was captured by sequencing in a study of CD8+ T cells in alopecia areata. V was pared by 8 bases and J by 1 base, with 14 bases of the junction left unmatched. In germline, CDR1 is MNHEY, CDR2 SMNVEV (reference sequence). The CDR3 consists of 17 residues. It was cDNA, reverse transcribed from extracted RNA, that served as the sequencing template. TCRdb's copy holds only in-frame clones and misses some; the assay was immunoSEQ multiplex PCR. The sample carries over 50,000 clones, approximately 43% recorded once. Sequencing was performed on CD8+ T cells sorted from blood, taken at week 0. V is TRBV27 and J is TRBJ2-5; 9 bases agree with TRBD1. This TCR derives from a human donor with alopecia areata. The CDR3 coding sequence is TGTGCCAGCGTAGAGGGGGACAGGGATGACGGCCAAGAGACCCAGTACTTC. This sequence encodes CASVEGDRDDGQETQYF.